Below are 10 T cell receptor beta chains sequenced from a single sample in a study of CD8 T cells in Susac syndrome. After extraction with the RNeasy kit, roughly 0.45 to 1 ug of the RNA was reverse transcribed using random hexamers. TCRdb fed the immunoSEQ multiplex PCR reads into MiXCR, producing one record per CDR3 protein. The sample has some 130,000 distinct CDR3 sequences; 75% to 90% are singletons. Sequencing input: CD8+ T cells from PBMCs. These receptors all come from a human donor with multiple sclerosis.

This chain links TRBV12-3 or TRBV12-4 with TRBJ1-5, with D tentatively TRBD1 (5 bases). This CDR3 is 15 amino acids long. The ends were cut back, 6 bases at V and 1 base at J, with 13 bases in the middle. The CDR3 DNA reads TGTGCCAGCAGCTCGACCCGGGACAGCAATCAGCCCCAGCATTTT. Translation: CASSSTRDSNQPQHF.

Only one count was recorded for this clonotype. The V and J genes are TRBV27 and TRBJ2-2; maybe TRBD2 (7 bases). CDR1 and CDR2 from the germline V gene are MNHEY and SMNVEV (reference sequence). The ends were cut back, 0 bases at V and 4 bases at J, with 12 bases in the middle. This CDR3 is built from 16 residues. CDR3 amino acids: CASSLSGGPGTGELFF. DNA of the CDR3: TGTGCCAGCAGTTTATCGGGGGGGCCGGGCACCGGGGAGCTGTTTTTT.

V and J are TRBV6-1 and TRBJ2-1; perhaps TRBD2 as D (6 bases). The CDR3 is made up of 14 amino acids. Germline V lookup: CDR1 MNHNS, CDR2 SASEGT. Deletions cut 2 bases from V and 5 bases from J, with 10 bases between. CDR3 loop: CASSELEGNNEQFF. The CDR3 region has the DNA TGTGCCAGCAGTGAATTGGAGGGGAACAATGAGCAGTTCTTC.

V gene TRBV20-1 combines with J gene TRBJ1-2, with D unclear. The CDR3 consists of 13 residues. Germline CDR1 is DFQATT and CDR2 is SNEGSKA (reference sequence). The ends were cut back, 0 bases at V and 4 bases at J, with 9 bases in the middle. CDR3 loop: CSARDRALYGYTF. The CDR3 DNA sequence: TGCAGTGCTAGAGATCGGGCCCTCTATGGCTACACCTTC.

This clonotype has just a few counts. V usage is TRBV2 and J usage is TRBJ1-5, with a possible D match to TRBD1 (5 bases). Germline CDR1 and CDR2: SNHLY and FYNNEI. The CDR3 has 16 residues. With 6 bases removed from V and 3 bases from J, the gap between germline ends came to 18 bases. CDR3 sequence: CASSEGLMGHNQPQHF. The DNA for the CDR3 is TGTGCCAGCAGCGAGGGACTGATGGGGCACAATCAGCCCCAGCATTTT.

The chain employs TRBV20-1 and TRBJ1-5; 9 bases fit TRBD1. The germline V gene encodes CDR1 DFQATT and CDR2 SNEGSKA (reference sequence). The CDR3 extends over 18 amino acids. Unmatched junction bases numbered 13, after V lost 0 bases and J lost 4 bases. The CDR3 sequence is CSARDGGTGPELNQPQHF. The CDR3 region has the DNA TGCAGTGCTAGAGATGGGGGGACAGGGCCGGAACTAAATCAGCCCCAGCATTTT.

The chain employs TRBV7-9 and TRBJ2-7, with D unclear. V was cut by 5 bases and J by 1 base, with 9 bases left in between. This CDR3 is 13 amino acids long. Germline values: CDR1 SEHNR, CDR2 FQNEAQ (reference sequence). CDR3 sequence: CASSPITSYEQYV. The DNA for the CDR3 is TGTGCCAGCAGCCCAATTACATCCTACGAGCAGTACGTC.

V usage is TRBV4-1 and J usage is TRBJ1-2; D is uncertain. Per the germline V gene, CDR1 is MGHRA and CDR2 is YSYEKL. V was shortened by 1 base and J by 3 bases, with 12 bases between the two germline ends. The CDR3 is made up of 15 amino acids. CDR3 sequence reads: CASSQAAGFDYGYTF. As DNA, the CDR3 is TGCGCCAGCAGCCAAGCGGCCGGGTTCGACTATGGCTACACCTTC.

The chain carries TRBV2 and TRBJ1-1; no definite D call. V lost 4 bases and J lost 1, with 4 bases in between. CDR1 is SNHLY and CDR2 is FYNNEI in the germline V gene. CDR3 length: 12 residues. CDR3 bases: TGTGCCAGCAGTGGGGGGAACACTGAAGCTTTCTTT. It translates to CASSGGNTEAFF.

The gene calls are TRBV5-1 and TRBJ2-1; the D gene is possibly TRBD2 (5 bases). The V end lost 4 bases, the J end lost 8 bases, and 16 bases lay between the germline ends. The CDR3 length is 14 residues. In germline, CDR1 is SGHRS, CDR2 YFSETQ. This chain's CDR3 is CASSGRTGAHEQFF. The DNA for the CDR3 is TGCGCCAGCAGCGGACGGACTGGAGCTCATGAGCAGTTCTTC.